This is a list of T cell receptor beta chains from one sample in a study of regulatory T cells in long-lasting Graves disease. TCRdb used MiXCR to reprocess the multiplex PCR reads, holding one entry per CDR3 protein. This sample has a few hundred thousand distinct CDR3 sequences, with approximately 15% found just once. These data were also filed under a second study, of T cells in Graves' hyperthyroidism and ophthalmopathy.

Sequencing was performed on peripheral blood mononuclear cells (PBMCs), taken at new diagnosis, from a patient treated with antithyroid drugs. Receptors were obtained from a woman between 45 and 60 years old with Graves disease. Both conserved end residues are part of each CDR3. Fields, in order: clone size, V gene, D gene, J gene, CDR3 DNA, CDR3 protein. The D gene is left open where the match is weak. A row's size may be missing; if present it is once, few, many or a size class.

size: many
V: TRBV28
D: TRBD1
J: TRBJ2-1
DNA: TGTGCCAGCAGCTTAGCACAGGGGTTCTACAATGAGCAGTTCTTC
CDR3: CASSLAQGFYNEQFF

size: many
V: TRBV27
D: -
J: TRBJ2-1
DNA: TGTGCCAGCAGTTCCCCCCCGAATGAGCAGTTCTTC
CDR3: CASSSPPNEQFF

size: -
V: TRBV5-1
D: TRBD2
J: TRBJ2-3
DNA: TGTGCCAGCAGCTTGGCCGGACTAGCGGGATCCACAGATACGCAGTATTTT
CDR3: CASSLAGLAGSTDTQYF

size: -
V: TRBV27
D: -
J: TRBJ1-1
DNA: TGTGCCAGCAGGATACAGGGTCAGGGCACTGAAGCTTTCTTT
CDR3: CASRIQGQGTEAFF

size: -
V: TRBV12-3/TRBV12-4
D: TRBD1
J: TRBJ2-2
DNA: TGTGCCAGCAGCCTCAGGGGGCTGGACACCGGGGAGCTGTTTTTT
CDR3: CASSLRGLDTGELFF

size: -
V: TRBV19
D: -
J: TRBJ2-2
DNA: TGTGCCAGTAGTGCCGGGACACAAATAACCGGGGAGCTGTTTTTT
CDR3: CASSAGTQITGELFF

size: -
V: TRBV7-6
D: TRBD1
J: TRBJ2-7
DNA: TGTGCCAGCAGCCCGAGCCCTCGAGGGGACAGCCAATCCTACGAGCAGTACTTC
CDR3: CASSPSPRGDSQSYEQYF

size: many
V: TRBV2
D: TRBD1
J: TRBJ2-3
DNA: TGTGCCAGCGAGATGCAGGGGGCGGCAGATACGCAGTATTTT
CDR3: CASEMQGAADTQYF

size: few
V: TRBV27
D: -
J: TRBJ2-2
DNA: TGTGCCAGCAGTTTATTCTTTTGGGCCACCGGGGAGCTGTTTTTT
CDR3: CASSLFFWATGELFF

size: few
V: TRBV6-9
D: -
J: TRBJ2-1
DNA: TGTACCAGCAGTTCCCCCGGGTCGGGTGAGCAGTTCTTC
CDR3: CTSSSPGSGEQFF

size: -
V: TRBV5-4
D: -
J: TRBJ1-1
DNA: TGTGCCAGCAGCTTGTGGGTCCGCTTGAATCGGGACACTGAAGCTTTCTTT
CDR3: CASSLWVRLNRDTEAFF

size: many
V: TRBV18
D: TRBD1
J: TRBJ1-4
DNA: TGTGCCAGCTCACCAGACAGGGGTGAAAAACTGTTTTTT
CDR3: CASSPDRGEKLFF

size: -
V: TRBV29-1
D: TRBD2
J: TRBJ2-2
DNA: TGCAGCGCCCTAGCGGGAGGGCGTCTGACCGGGGAGCTGTTTTTT
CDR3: CSALAGGRLTGELFF

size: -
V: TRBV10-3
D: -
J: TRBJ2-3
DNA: TGTGCCATCAACCTCGAGGGGCGGGATACGCAGTATTTT
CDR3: CAINLEGRDTQYF

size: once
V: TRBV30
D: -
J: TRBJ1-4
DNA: TGTGCCCTGACGGGGGGTATAACTAATGAAAAACTGTTTTTT
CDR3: CALTGGITNEKLFF

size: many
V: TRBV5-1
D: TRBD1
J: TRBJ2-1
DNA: TGCGCCAGCAGCGCTAGCAGGGGGAGCTCCTACAATGAGCAGTTCTTC
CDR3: CASSASRGSSYNEQFF

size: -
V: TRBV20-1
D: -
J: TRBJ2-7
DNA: TGCAGTGCTAGATTCATGGCGGTGCAACAATCCCTGTACTTC
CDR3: CSARFMAVQQSLYF

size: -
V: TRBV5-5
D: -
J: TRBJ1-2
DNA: TGTGCCAGCAGCTTGAACCCGGGCGATAACTATGGCTACACCTTC
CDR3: CASSLNPGDNYGYTF

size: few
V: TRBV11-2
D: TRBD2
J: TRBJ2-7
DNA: TGTGCCAGCAGATCCATAGCGGGAACCTACGAGCAGTACTTC
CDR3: CASRSIAGTYEQYF

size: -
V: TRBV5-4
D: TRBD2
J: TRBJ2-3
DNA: TGTGCCAGCAGCCCCGTAGGGACTATAAAATTGGAGGATAGCACAGATATGCAGTATTTT
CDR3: CASSPVGTIKLEDSTDMQYF

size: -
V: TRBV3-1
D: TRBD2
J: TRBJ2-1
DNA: TGTGCCAGCAGCCAAGATATTAAAAGCGGGAGCTCCTACAATGAGCAGTTCTTC
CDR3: CASSQDIKSGSSYNEQFF

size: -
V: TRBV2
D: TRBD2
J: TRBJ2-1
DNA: TGTGCCAGCAGTGAAGGGGGGAGCGGGAGCGGCAATGAGCAGTTCTTC
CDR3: CASSEGGSGSGNEQFF

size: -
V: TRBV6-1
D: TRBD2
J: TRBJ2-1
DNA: TGTGCCAGCACCCGTAGCGGGAGGAACCCCTACAATGAGCAGTTCTTC
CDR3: CASTRSGRNPYNEQFF

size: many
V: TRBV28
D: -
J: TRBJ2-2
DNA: TGTGCCAGCAGTCCCGCGCAGGGTACCACCGGGGAGCTGTTTTTT
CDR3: CASSPAQGTTGELFF

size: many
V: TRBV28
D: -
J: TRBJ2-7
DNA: TGTGCCAGCAGCGGTTACTACGAGCAGTACTTC
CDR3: CASSGYYEQYF

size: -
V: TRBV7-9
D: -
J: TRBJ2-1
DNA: TGTGCCAGCAGCTTAGGTGCGGACCTGATGGGGGAGCAGTTCTTC
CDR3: CASSLGADLMGEQFF

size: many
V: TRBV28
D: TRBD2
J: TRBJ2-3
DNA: TGTGCCAGCATTCAAAAGGTAGCGGGAGGGGACACAGATACGCAGTATTTT
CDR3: CASIQKVAGGDTDTQYF

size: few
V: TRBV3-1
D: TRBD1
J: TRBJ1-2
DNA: TGTGCCAGCAGCCAAGTGGGACAGGGGGCCCAAGGTGGCTACACCTTC
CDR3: CASSQVGQGAQGGYTF

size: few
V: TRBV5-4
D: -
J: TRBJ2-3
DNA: TGTGCCAGCAGTCGGGGTGGAGAAGGCACAGATACGCAGTATTTT
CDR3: CASSRGGEGTDTQYF

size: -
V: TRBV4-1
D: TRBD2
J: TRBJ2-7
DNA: TGCGCCAGCAGCCCTAGCGGGAGTACGGGGTCCGAGCAGTACTTC
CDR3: CASSPSGSTGSEQYF

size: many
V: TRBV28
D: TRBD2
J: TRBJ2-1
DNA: TGTGCCAGCAGTTCGCTTACTAGCGGGACTATCTACAATGAGCAGTTCTTC
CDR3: CASSSLTSGTIYNEQFF

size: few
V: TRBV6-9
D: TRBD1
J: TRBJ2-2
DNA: TGTGCCAGCAGTTACTTAAGGACAGGGGCCACCGGGGAGCTGTTTTTT
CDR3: CASSYLRTGATGELFF

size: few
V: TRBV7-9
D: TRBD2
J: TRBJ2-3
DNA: TGTGCCACCGGACTAGCGGAAAGCACAGATACGCAGTATTTT
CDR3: CATGLAESTDTQYF

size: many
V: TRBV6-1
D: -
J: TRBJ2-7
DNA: TGTGCCAGCAGACGGACGTTGTCAGCCTACGAGCAGTACTTC
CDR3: CASRRTLSAYEQYF